Below, 20 T cell receptor beta chains from the same sample are listed, as sequenced in a study of blood T cell repertoires in COVID-19 (dated by TCRdb to the early 2020s). The method was the immunoSEQ multiplex PCR assay. Entries here come from immuneACCESS through TCRdb and include only in-frame sequences with V and J called. Some clones fail to appear in such tables; in the studies checked, an unresolved V gene covers under half of the shortfall, and the cause of the remainder is unknown. Recorded for this sample are roughly 110,000 clones; 82% of them occurred a single time. Less than 8% of the sample lies in the top ten. Input material: peripheral blood. These receptors originate from a man aged 65 to 79 with acute or convalescent COVID-19.

CDR3 DNA: TGTGCCAGCTCCCCGATGGACAGGTCCTATAATTCACCCCTCCACTTT. Translating it yields CASSPMDRSYNSPLHF. The V call is TRBV18, the J call TRBJ1-6, with 7 bases identical to TRBD1. The CDR3 covers 16 residues. V was pared by 6 bases and J by 1 base, with 6 bases of the junction left unmatched. Germline V lookup: CDR1 KGHSH, CDR2 LQKENI.

The chain has TRBV4-2 and TRBJ2-2; 9 nucleotides agree with TRBD2. The V and J ends lost 4 bases and 16 bases, in that order; junction bases with no gene match: 7. This CDR3 is built from 12 residues. CDR1 LGHNA and CDR2 YNFKEQ come from the germline V gene. In DNA, the CDR3 is TGTGCCAGCAGCCCCAGCGGGGGGATACCGTTTTTT. Translation gives CASSPSGGIPFF.

The chain has TRBV21-1 and TRBJ1-1. TRBV21-1 represents a pseudogene. The CDR3 totals 14 residues. CDR3 nucleotides: TGTGCCAGCAGCAAACGACTCCAAAACCCTGAAGCTTTCTTT. Protein sequence: CASSKRLQNPEAFF.

This chain joins TRBV3-1 (or the pseudogene TRBV3-2) and TRBJ1-1; D unresolved. In germline, CDR1 is LGHDT, CDR2 YNNKEL (reference sequence). Trimming removed 9 bases at V and 5 bases at J, with 13 bases between. The CDR3 spans 12 residues. CDR3 nucleotides: TGTGCCAGTCGAGGGATAGGGACTGAAGCTTTCTTT. The encoded protein is CASRGIGTEAFF.

This clone was seen only a few times. The chain combines TRBV10-3 with TRBJ1-1; no firm D call. Trimming took 0 bases from V and 5 from J, leaving 13 bases between them. Germline CDR1 reads ENHRY; CDR2 reads SYGVKD. This CDR3 spans 15 amino acids. The CDR3 region is CAISESTGKGTEAFF. Written as DNA, the CDR3 is TGTGCCATCAGTGAGTCCACGGGGAAAGGGACTGAAGCTTTCTTT.

The genes are TRBV11-2 and TRBJ1-3, with 7 bases identical to TRBD1. Germline CDR1 reads SGHAT; CDR2 reads FQNNGV. The CDR3 runs to 17 residues. V gave up 7 bases and J gave up 0 bases; unmatched junction bases: 12. The CDR3 DNA is TGTGCCAGCACCCTATTACAGGGGACCTCCTCTGGAAACACCATATATTTT. Amino acid sequence: CASTLLQGTSSGNTIYF.

The chain recombines TRBV28 with TRBJ2-7, with D perhaps TRBD2 (6 bases). Germline V gene data show CDR1 as MDHEN and CDR2 as SYDVKM. V was shortened by 3 bases and J by 2 bases, with 11 bases between the two germline ends. The CDR3 loop spans 14 amino acids. The CDR3 protein is CASSFRGWAYEQYF. The CDR3 DNA reads TGTGCCAGCAGTTTTCGGGGGTGGGCCTACGAGCAGTACTTC.

This clone has a single count. The V gene is TRBV5-1, the J gene TRBJ2-1; no clear D. This CDR3 has 15 amino acids. From germline, CDR1 is SGHRS and CDR2 YFSETQ. Trimming removed 0 bases from V and 0 bases from J, with 7 bases in between. This CDR3 is CASSLGESSYNEQFF. Here the CDR3 DNA reads TGCGCCAGCAGCTTGGGTGAGAGCTCCTACAATGAGCAGTTCTTC.

The rearrangement links TRBV27 to TRBJ1-4; D not resolved. The CDR3 consists of 18 residues. V was shortened by 5 bases and J by 0 bases, with 19 bases between the two germline ends. Germline-derived CDR1 and CDR2 are MNHEY and SMNVEV (reference sequence). For the CDR3, the DNA is TGTGCCAGCAGTAGATGGGGAGGGCACTCAGCAACTAATGAAAAACTGTTTTTT. Residues: CASSRWGGHSATNEKLFF.

This rearrangement joins TRBV18 to TRBJ2-6; D is ambiguous. The CDR3 is 15 residues long. CDR1 is KGHSH, CDR2 LQKENI, per germline. The V gene lost 6 bases and the J gene lost 4 bases, with 13 bases spanning the gap. The CDR3 loop is CASSQSRSGANVLTF. CDR3 bases: TGTGCCAGCTCGCAAAGCAGGTCCGGGGCCAACGTCCTGACTTTC.

The V gene is TRBV14, the J gene TRBJ2-2; D gene uncertain. Germline V gene data show CDR1 as SGHDN and CDR2 as FVKESK. V was clipped by 4 bases and J by 4 bases, with 16 bases between them. This CDR3 contains 16 residues. Here the CDR3 reads CASSRLHRSVTGELFF. The DNA for the CDR3 is TGTGCCAGCAGCCGGCTACACAGATCCGTCACCGGGGAGCTGTTTTTT. Complete variable domain (other parts from reference TRBV14 and TRBJ2-2): EAGVTQFPSHSVIEKGQTVTLRCDPISGHDNLYWYRRVMGKEIKFLLHFVKESKQDESGMPNNRFLAERTGGTYSTLKVQPAELEDSGVYFCASSRLHRSVTGELFFGEGSRLTVL.

The chain couples TRBV5-6 to TRBJ2-6; weak D call: TRBD1 (5 bases). Deletions cut 4 bases from V and 0 bases from J, with 20 bases between. The CDR3 spans 19 residues. The germline V gene encodes CDR1 SGHDT and CDR2 YYEEEE. For the CDR3, the DNA is TGTGCCAGCAGCGGGTTCGAAGGGGCCTTGATCTCTGGGGCCAACGTCCTGACTTTC. It codes for CASSGFEGALISGANVLTF.

The gene calls are TRBV7-3 and TRBJ1-2; D possibly corresponds to TRBD1 (5 bases). Per germline, CDR1 SGHTA and CDR2 FQGTGA. The ends were cut back, 2 bases at V and 6 bases at J, with 10 bases in the middle. This CDR3 comprises 13 residues. The CDR3: CASSLGPGDGYTF. In nucleotides, the CDR3 is TGTGCCAGCAGCTTAGGCCCGGGGGATGGCTACACCTTC.

The chain is built from TRBV27 and TRBJ1-2; D unclear. CDR3 length equals 13 residues. Germline CDR1 is MNHEY and CDR2 is SMNVEV (reference sequence). V lost 0 bases and J 8 bases, leaving 10 bases between the germline ends. The CDR3 bases are TGTGCCAGCAGTTTATCAGACGGGGTGGGCTACACCTTC. This sequence encodes CASSLSDGVGYTF.

This chain uses TRBV2 with TRBJ2-1, with a possible D match to TRBD2 (6 bases). This CDR3 has 13 residues. With 8 bases removed from V and 5 bases from J, the gap between germline ends came to 13 bases. Per germline, CDR1 SNHLY and CDR2 FYNNEI. The chain's CDR3 is CASRGFGHNEQFF. In DNA, the CDR3 is TGTGCCAGCCGGGGGTTCGGCCACAATGAGCAGTTCTTC. The full variable domain, completed using reference TRBV2 and TRBJ2-1, is EPEVTQTPSHQVTQMGQEVILRCVPISNHLYFYWYRQILGQKVEFLVSFYNNEISEKSEIFDDQFSVERPDGSNFTLKIRSTKLEDSAMYFCASRGFGHNEQFFGPGTRLTVL.

The chain recombines TRBV10-1 with TRBJ2-1, with 7 bases aligning to TRBD2. Germline V gene data show CDR1 as WNHNN and CDR2 as SYGVQD (reference sequence). CDR3 size: 15 residues. The V gene end was trimmed by 1 base and the J gene end by 3 bases; junction bases not matched to a gene: 3. CDR3 amino acids: CASSEFERDYNEQFF. The CDR3, as DNA: TGCGCCAGCAGTGAGTTCGAGCGGGACTACAATGAGCAGTTCTTC.

The chain combines TRBV7-2 with TRBJ2-1; no clear D gene. Germline CDR1 is SGHTA and CDR2 is FQGNSA. The CDR3 runs to 14 residues. V dropped 1 base and J dropped 4 bases, with 8 bases sitting between them. CDR3 coding DNA: TGTGCCAGCAGCTTAGAGCAACGGTACAATGAGCAGTTCTTC. It encodes CASSLEQRYNEQFF.

This clone has a handful of counts. The rearrangement joins TRBV4-2 to TRBJ2-2, with TRBD2 matching 12 bases. Unmatched junction bases numbered 11, after V lost 0 bases and J lost 6 bases. The CDR3 is 19 residues long. Looked up from germline, CDR1 is LGHNA and CDR2 is YNFKEQ. CDR3 nucleotides: TGTGCCAGCAGCCAAGAGGGACCTCTAGCGGGGGGGTTCTCCGGGGAGCTGTTTTTT. This codes for CASSQEGPLAGGFSGELFF.

This rearrangement joins TRBV5-3 to TRBJ1-5, with TRBD1 as a possible D gene (5 bases). TRBV5-3 falls under the ORF class, with uncertain function. V was clipped by 7 bases and J by 7 bases, with 18 bases between them. The CDR3 sequence is 14 residues long. The CDR3 coding sequence is TGTGCCAGATGGGAGGCCCTGGGGGAGCAGCCCCAGCATTTT. Translating it yields CARWEALGEQPQHF.

This clone was seen a handful of times. The chain has TRBV7-3 and TRBJ2-2, with unresolved D. Trimming removed 5 bases from V and 1 base from J, with 2 bases in between. The CDR3 runs 12 residues. Germline values: CDR1 SGHTA, CDR2 FQGTGA. Here the CDR3 reads CASSRNTGELFF. The CDR3 DNA is TGTGCCAGCAGCCGGAACACCGGGGAGCTGTTTTTT.